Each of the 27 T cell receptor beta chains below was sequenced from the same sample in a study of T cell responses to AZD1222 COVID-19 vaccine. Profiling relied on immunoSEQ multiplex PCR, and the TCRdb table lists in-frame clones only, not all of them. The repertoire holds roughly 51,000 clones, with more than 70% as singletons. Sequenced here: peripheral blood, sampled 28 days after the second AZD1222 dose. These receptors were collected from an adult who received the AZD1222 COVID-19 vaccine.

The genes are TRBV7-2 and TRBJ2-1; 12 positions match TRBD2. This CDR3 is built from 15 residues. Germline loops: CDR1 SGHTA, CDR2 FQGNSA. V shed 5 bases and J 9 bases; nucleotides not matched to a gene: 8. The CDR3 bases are TGTGCCAGCAGCCAACTAGCGGGAGGTACAGTTGAGCAGTTCTTC. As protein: CASSQLAGGTVEQFF. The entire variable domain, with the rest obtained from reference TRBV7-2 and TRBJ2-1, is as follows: GAGVSQSPSNKVTEKGKDVELRCDPISGHTALYWYRQSLGQGLEFLIYFQGNSAPDKSGLPSDRFSAERTGGSVSTLTIQRTQQEDSAVYLCASSQLAGGTVEQFFGPGTRLTVL.

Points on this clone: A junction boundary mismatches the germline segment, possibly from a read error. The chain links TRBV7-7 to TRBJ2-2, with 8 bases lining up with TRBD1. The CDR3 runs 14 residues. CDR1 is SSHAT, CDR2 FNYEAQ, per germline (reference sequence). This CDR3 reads CASSLNRGSGELFF. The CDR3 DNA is TGTGCTAGCAGCTTGAACAGGGGGAGCGGGGAGCTGTTTTTT.

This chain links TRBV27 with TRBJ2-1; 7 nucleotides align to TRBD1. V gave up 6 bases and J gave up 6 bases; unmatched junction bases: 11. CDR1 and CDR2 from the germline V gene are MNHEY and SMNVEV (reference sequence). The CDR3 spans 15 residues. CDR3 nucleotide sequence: TGTGCCAGCAGCCAACAGGGGAACGGTCTCAATGAGCAGTTCTTC. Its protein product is CASSQQGNGLNEQFF.

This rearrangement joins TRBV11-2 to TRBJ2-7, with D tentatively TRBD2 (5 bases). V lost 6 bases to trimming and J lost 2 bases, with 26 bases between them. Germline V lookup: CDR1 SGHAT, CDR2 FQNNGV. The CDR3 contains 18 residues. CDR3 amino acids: CASSQRRVVGEYPYEQYF. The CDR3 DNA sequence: TGTGCCAGCAGTCAACGGCGGGTGGTGGGAGAATACCCCTACGAGCAGTACTTC.

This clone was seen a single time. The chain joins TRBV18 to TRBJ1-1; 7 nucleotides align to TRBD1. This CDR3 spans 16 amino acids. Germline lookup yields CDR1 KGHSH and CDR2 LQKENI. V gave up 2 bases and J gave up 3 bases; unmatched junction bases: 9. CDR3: CASSPALRQGYTEAFF. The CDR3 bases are TGTGCCAGCTCACCAGCCCTCCGACAGGGATACACTGAAGCTTTCTTT.

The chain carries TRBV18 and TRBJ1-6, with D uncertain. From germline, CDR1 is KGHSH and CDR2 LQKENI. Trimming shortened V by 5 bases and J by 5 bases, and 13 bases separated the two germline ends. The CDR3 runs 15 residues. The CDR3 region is CASSSRTADNSPLHF. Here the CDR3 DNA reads TGTGCCAGCTCATCGCGGACGGCAGATAATTCACCCCTCCACTTT.

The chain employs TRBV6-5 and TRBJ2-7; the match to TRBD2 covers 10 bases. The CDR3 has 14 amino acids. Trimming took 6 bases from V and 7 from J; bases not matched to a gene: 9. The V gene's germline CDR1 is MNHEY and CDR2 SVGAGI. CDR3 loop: CASSRTSGPLEQYF. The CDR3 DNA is TGTGCCAGCAGCCGGACTAGCGGACCTTTAGAGCAGTACTTC.

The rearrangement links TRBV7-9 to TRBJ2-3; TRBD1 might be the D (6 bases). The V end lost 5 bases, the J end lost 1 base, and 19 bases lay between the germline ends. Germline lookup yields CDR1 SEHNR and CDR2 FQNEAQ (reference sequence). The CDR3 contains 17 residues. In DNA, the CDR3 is TGTGCCAGCAGCGCGTACCGGGACACAGCTGGCACAGATACGCAGTATTTT. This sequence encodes CASSAYRDTAGTDTQYF.

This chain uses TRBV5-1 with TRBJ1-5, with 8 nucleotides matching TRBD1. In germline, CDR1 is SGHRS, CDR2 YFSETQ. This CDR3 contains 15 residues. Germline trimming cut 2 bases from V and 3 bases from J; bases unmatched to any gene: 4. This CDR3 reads CASSFGQGNNQPQHF. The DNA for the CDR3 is TGCGCCAGCAGCTTCGGACAGGGTAACAATCAGCCCCAGCATTTT. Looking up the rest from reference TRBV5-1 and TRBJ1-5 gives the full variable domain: KAGVTQTPRYLIKTRGQQVTLSCSPISGHRSVSWYQQTPGQGLQFLFEYFSETQRNKGNFPGRFSGRQFSNSRSEMNVSTLELGDSALYLCASSFGQGNNQPQHFGDGTRLSIL.

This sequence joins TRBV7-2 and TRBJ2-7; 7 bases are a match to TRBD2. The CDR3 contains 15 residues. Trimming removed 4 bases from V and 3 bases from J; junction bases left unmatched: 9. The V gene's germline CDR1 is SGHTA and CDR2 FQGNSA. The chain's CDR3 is CASSYTPGLNYEQYF. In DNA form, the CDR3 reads TGTGCCAGCAGCTACACCCCGGGACTAAACTACGAGCAGTACTTC.

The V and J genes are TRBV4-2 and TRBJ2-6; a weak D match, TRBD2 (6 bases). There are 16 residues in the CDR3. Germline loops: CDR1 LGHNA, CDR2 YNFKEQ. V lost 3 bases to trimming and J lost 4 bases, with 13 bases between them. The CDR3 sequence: CASSHGGARGANVLTF. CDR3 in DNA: TGTGCCAGCAGCCACGGAGGGGCGCGAGGGGCCAACGTCCTGACTTTC.

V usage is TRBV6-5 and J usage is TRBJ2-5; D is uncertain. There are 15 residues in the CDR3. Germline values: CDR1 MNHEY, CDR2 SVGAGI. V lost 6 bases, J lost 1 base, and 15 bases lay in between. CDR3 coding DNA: TGTGCCAGCAGCGACCCTACAGATTTCCAAGAGACCCAGTACTTC. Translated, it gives CASSDPTDFQETQYF.

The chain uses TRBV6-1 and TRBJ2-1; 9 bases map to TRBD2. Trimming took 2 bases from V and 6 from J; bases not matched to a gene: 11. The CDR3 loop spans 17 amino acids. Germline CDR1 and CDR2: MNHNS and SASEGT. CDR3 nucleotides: TGTGCCAGCAGTGAAACCCCGGGGGGACTAGCCGGCAATGAGCAGTTCTTC. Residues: CASSETPGGLAGNEQFF.

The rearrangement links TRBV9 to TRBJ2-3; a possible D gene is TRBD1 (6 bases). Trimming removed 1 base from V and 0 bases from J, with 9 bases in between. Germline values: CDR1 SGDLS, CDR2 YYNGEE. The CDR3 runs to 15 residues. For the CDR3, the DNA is TGTGCCAGCAGCGTATGGACAGCTAGCACAGATACGCAGTATTTT. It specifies CASSVWTASTDTQYF.

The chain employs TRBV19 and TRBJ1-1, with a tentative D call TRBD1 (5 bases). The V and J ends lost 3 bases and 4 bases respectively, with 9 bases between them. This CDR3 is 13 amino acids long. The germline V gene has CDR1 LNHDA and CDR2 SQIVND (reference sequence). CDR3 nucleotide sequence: TGTGCCAGTAGTATGGGGGTAGGCACTGAAGCTTTCTTT. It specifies CASSMGVGTEAFF. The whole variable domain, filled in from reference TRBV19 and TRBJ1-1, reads DGGITQSPKYLFRKEGQNVTLSCEQNLNHDAMYWYRQDPGQGLRLIYYSQIVNDFQKGDIAEGYSVSREKKESFPLTVTSAQKNPTAFYLCASSMGVGTEAFFGQGTRLTVV.

Written as DNA, the CDR3 is TGTGCCAGCAGCCCCACTTCCAGCGGGAGAGGACACGAGCAGTACTTC. Protein product: CASSPTSSGRGHEQYF. The rearrangement links TRBV5-4 to TRBJ2-7, with 8 bases matching TRBD2. The V and J ends lost 4 bases and 5 bases, in that order; junction bases with no gene match: 14. This CDR3 is built from 16 residues. In germline, CDR1 is SGHNT, CDR2 YYREEE (reference sequence).

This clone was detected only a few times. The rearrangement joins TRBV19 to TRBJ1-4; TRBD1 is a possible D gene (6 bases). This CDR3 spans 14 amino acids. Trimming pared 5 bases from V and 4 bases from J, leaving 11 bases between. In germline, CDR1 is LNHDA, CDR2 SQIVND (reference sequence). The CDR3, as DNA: TGTGCCAGTAGTGGAACAGGGCTTAATGAAAAACTGTTTTTT. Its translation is CASSGTGLNEKLFF.

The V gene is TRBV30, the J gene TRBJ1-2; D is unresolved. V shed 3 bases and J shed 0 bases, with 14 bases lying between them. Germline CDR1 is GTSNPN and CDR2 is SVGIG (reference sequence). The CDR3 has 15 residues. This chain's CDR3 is CAWRAPDSANYGYTF. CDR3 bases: TGTGCCTGGAGAGCTCCAGACTCAGCTAACTATGGCTACACCTTC.

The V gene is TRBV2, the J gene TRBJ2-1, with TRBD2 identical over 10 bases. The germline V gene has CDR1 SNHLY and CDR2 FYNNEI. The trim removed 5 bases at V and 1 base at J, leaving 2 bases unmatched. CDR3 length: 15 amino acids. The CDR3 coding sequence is TGTGCCAGCAGTAAACTAGCGGGGTCCTACAATGAGCAGTTCTTC. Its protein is CASSKLAGSYNEQFF.

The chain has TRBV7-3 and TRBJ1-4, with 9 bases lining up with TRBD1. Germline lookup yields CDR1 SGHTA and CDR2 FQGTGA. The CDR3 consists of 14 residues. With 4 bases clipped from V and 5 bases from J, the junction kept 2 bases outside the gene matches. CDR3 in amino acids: CASSSGQGNEKLFF. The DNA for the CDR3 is TGTGCCAGCAGCTCGGGACAGGGAAATGAAAAACTGTTTTTT.

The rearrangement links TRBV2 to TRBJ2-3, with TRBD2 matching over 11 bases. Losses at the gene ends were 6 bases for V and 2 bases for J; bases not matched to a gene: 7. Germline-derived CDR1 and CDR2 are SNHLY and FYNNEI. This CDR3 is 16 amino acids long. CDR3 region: CASSEGLAVYTDTQYF. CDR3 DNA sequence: TGTGCCAGCAGCGAGGGACTAGCGGTATACACAGATACGCAGTATTTT.

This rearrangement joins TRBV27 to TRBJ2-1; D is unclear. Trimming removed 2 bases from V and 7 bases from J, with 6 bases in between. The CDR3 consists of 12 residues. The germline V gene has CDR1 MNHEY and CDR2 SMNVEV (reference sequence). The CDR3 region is CASSLGPNEQFF. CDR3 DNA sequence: TGTGCCAGCAGTTTAGGGCCGAATGAGCAGTTCTTC.

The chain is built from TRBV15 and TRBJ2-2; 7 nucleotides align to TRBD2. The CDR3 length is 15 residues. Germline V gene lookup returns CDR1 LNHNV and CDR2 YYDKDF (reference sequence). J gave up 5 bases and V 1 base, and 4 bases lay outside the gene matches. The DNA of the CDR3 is TGTGCCACCAGCAGAGTGGAGCGGGATACCGGGGAGCTGTTTTTT. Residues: CATSRVERDTGELFF.

The chain's CDR3 is CASSKTGDSPLHF. The CDR3 DNA is TGTGCCAGCTCAAAAACAGGGGATTCACCCCTCCACTTT. The chain has TRBV18 and TRBJ1-6, with 7 bases identical to TRBD1. J lost 8 bases, V lost 5 bases, and 3 bases had no gene match. Germline values: CDR1 KGHSH, CDR2 LQKENI. The CDR3 length is 13 residues.

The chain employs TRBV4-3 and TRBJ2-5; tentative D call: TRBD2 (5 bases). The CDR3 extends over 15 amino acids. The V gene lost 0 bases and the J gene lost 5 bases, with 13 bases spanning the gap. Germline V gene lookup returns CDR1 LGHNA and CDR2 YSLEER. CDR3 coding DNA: TGCGCCAGCAGCCAAGATCCCAACGCGGGTGAGACCCAGTACTTC. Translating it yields CASSQDPNAGETQYF.

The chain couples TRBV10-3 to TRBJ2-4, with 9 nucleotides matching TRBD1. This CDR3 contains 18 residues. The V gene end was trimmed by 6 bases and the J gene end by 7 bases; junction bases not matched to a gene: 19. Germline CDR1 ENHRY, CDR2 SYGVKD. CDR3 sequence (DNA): TGTGCCATCAGCACGGGACAGGGTACTAGCCCTTCTGGGAACATTCAGTACTTC. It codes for CAISTGQGTSPSGNIQYF.

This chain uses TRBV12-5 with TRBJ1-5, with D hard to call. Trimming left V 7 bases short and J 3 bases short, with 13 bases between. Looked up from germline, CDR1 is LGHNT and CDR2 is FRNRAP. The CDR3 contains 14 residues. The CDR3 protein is CASARGTFNQPQHF. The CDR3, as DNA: TGTGCTAGTGCCCGAGGTACCTTCAATCAGCCCCAGCATTTT.